The rows below give T cell receptor beta chains drawn from one sample of a study of blood T cell repertoires in COVID-19. Produced via immunoSEQ multiplex PCR; TCRdb's table is partial and in-frame only. Here the sample spans around 300,000 clones, approximately 83% being singletons. Sequenced sample: peripheral blood. The origin of the receptors is a woman in her sixties or seventies with acute or convalescent COVID-19. Each CDR3 is given without its conserved first and last residue.

V	J	CDR3
TRBV6-5	TRBJ2-1	ATSRDRGPNEQF
TRBV30	TRBJ2-5	AWGTQETQY
TRBV4-1	TRBJ1-2	ASSQPGLGYGYT
TRBV29-1	TRBJ1-5	SVGGGGNQPQH
TRBV11-2	TRBJ1-1	ASSQEDTEAF
TRBV29-1	TRBJ2-1	SVEDDPRRNEQF
TRBV5-1	TRBJ1-2	ASSLESRGYT
TRBV4-1	TRBJ1-1	ASSQVDYRGGTEAF
TRBV19	TRBJ1-6	ASSRTDNSPLH
TRBV7-9	TRBJ2-1	ASSQSGGRSYNEQF
TRBV21-1	TRBJ1-2	ASSKAGGVLAHNYGYT
TRBV7-2	TRBJ2-1	ASSLRGSNEQF
TRBV13	TRBJ1-3	ASSLDRDSLKRGNTIY
TRBV5-6	TRBJ1-1	ASSYETNTEAF
TRBV7-8	TRBJ1-1	ASSLALSRTEAF
TRBV11-2	TRBJ2-7	ASSLGAGRVEQY
TRBV18	TRBJ1-2	ASSPSDSSVGYT
TRBV5-1	TRBJ2-1	ASSSPSIEQF
TRBV13	TRBJ1-1	ASRILGEDTEAF
TRBV5-1	TRBJ1-1	ASSRQVQTANTEAF
TRBV7-2	TRBJ2-1	ASSLLPPTSGGVEEQF
TRBV3-1/TRBV3-2	TRBJ1-2	ASSQASYGYT
TRBV28	TRBJ1-6	ASSSDSNSPLH
TRBV5-4	TRBJ1-2	ASSLLGSYGYT
TRBV6-5	TRBJ1-4	ASSSPGTGNEKLF
TRBV10-1	TRBJ2-7	ASSGMGGLY
TRBV7-9	TRBJ2-7	ASSPGRNEQY
TRBV2	TRBJ1-6	ASSLENRDNSPLH
TRBV28	TRBJ2-3	ASSLRSPPDTQY
TRBV14	TRBJ2-7	ASSRSLQGREQY
TRBV13	TRBJ1-2	ASSLARLGYGYT
TRBV9	TRBJ1-2	ASSVGGAQGAYYGYT
TRBV6-5	TRBJ1-1	ASSWTYTEAF
TRBV19	TRBJ1-2	ASSIDATGYGYT
TRBV2	TRBJ2-3	ASSASSGGSTDTQY
TRBV6-2/TRBV6-3	TRBJ1-6	ASSGTVNSPLH
TRBV5-1	TRBJ1-1	ASSLVSGLNTEAF
TRBV2	TRBJ1-2	ASSDRTGSYGYT
TRBV21-1	TRBJ1-5	ASLPQH
TRBV29-1	TRBJ1-1	SIKGVGEAF
TRBV5-5	TRBJ1-2	ASSLVSDQGYGYT
TRBV10-3	TRBJ1-2	AISESTDRAAYGYT
TRBV10-3	TRBJ2-3	AISDLAGAADTQY
TRBV2	TRBJ1-2	ASTKQGPLGYT
TRBV5-6	TRBJ1-3	ASSLSSQYSGNTIY
TRBV10-3	TRBJ1-1	AIRGQLNTEAF
TRBV12-3/TRBV12-4	TRBJ1-4	ASRSQPAEKLF
TRBV12-5	TRBJ2-1	ASGLVLAEQF
TRBV6-5	TRBJ2-1	ASSRGENEQF
TRBV11-2	TRBJ2-5	ASSLDEAGASEIETQY
TRBV6-5	TRBJ2-1	ATRTVNEQF
TRBV7-8	TRBJ1-5	ASSLALVGTIHQPQH
TRBV5-5	TRBJ2-7	ASSLAGSGAYEQY
TRBV5-4	TRBJ2-5	ASSLANQQETQY
TRBV7-9	TRBJ1-2	ASSLADRYYGYT